This T cell receptor beta chain was sequenced in a study of T cell responses to AZD1222 COVID-19 vaccine. Second-dose timings of about 4 or about 12 weeks were pooled. Concerning this clone: Antigen: not known.

The table came from immunoSEQ multiplex PCR; TCRdb's copy has only in-frame clones and leaves some out. There are fewer than 110,000 clones in the sample; approximately 90% occur only once, and approximately 4.8% lies in the top ten. Findings of the study overall: Sampled repertoires all dated from after the peak T cell response. Increased Spike-specific TCR breadth and depth were observed after two AZD1222 doses. Distributed over spike, vaccine-associated CD4 TCRs predominated at 160-218 and 743-854.

Germline assignment: CDR1 LGHDT and CDR2 YNNKEL (reference sequence). Trimming removed 2 bases from V and 6 bases from J; junction bases left unmatched: 6. This CDR3 has 15 residues. This chain joins TRBV3-1 (or the pseudogene TRBV3-2) and TRBJ2-7; TRBD2 matches 11 bases. The specimen comprised peripheral blood, sampled 28 days after the second AZD1222 dose. This receptor was obtained from an adult who received the AZD1222 COVID-19 vaccine. CDR3 in DNA: TGTGCCAGCAGCCAATTGGCTAGCGGGGGGCGCGAGCAGTACTTC. The encoded protein is CASSQLASGGREQYF.